This T cell receptor (beta chain) appears in the sequencing data of a study of T cell changes during pregnancy in multiple sclerosis. The method was immunoSEQ multiplex PCR; TCRdb's version includes in-frame clones alone and lacks a portion of them. The sample records some 19,000 clones, approximately 88% being singletons. Trimming took off 5 bases at V and 3 bases at J, with 17 bases between the two ends. CDR1 SGHNT and CDR2 YENEEA come from the germline V gene. The CDR3 length is 15 residues. The material was CD8+ T cells from peripheral blood mononuclear cells, obtained after pregnancy. The TCR comes from a female donor in good health, enrolled as a control in a pregnancy study. The rearrangement joins TRBV11-3 to TRBJ2-7; D ambiguous. Written as DNA, the CDR3 is TGTGCCAGCAGCCCGAACCGTCTACCCTACTACGAGCAGTACTTC. Its translation: CASSPNRLPYYEQYF.